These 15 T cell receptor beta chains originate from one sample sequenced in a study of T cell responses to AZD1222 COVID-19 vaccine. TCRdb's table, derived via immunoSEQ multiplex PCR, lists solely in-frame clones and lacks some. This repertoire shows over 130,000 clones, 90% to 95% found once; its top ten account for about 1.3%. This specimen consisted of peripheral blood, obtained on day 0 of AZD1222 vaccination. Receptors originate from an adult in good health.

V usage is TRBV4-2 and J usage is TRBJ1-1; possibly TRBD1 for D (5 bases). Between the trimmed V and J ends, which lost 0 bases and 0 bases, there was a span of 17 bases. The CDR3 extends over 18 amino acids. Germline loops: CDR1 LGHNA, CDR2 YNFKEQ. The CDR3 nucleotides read TGTGCCAGCAGCCAAGACCCTCGGGACGGAAAAATGAACACTGAAGCTTTCTTT. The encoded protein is CASSQDPRDGKMNTEAFF.

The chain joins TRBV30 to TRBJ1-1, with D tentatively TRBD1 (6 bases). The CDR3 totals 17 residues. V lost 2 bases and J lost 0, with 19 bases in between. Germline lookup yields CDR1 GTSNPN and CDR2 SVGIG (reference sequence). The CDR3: CAWSSGRGQQLNTEAFF. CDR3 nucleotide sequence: TGTGCCTGGAGTTCCGGCCGTGGACAGCAATTGAACACTGAAGCTTTCTTT.

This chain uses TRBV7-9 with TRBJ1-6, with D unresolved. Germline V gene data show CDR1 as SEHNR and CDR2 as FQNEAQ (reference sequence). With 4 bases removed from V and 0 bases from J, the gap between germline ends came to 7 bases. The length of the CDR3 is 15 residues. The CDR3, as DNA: TGTGCCAGCAGCTCCGGAGCCTCCTATAATTCACCCCTCCACTTT. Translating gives CASSSGASYNSPLHF.

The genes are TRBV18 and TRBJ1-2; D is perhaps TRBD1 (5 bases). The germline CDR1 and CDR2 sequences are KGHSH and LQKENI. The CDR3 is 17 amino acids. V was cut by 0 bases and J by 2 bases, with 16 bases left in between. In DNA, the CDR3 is TGTGCCAGCTCACCACCTTTGGGGGACGGAACAAACTATGGCTACACCTTC. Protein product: CASSPPLGDGTNYGYTF.

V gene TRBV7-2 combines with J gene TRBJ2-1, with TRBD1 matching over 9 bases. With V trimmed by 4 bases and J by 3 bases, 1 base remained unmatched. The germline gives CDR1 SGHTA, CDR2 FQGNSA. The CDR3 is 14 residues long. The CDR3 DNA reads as TGTGCCAGCAGCTGGGACAGGGACTACAATGAGCAGTTCTTC. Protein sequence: CASSWDRDYNEQFF.

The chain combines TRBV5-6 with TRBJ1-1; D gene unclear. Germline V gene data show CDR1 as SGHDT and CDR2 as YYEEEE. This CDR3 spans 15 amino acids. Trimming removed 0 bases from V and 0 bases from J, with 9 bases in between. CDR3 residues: CASSLGVQMNTEAFF. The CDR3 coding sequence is TGTGCCAGCAGCTTGGGGGTACAGATGAACACTGAAGCTTTCTTT.

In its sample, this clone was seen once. The CDR3 loop reads CASSLSRTGMGAAFF. Written as DNA, the CDR3 is TGTGCCAGCAGCTTATCCCGGACAGGGATGGGGGCGGCTTTCTTT. The chain recombines TRBV7-2 with TRBJ1-1, with 8 positions matching TRBD1. Losses at the gene ends were 2 bases for V and 11 bases for J; bases not matched to a gene: 13. Per the germline V gene, CDR1 is SGHTA and CDR2 is FQGNSA. This CDR3 region has 15 residues. Using reference TRBV7-2 and TRBJ1-1 for the parts outside the CDR3, the full variable domain is GAGVSQSPSNKVTEKGKDVELRCDPISGHTALYWYRQSLGQGLEFLIYFQGNSAPDKSGLPSDRFSAERTGGSVSTLTIQRTQQEDSAVYLCASSLSRTGMGAAFFGQGTRLTVV.

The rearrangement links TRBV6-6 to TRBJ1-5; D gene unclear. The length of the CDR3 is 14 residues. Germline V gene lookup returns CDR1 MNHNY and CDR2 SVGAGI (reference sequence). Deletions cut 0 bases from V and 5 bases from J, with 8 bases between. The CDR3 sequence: CASSYSGYDQPQHF. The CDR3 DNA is TGTGCCAGCAGTTACTCAGGGTACGATCAGCCCCAGCATTTT.

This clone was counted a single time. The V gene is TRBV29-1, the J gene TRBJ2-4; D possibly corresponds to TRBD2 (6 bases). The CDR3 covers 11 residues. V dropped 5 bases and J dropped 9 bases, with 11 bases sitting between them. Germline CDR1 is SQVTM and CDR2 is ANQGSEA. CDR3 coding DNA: TGCAGCGTTCATCGGAGGGGCATTCAGTACTTC. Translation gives CSVHRRGIQYF.

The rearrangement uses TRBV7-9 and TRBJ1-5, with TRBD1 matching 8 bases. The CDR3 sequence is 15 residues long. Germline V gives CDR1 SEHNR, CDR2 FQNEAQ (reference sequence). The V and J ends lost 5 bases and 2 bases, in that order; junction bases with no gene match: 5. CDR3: CASSLTGGGNQPQHF. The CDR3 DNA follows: TGTGCCAGCAGCCTTACAGGGGGTGGCAATCAGCCCCAGCATTTT.

CDR3 in DNA: TGTGCCAGCAGTGGCCGGACAGGGAGTAGGAATGAGCAGTTCTTC. Amino acid sequence: CASSGRTGSRNEQFF. The chain links TRBV28 to TRBJ2-1; TRBD1 agrees at 8 bases. The CDR3 contains 15 residues. J gave up 7 bases and V 5 bases, and 10 bases lay outside the gene matches. Per germline, CDR1 MDHEN and CDR2 SYDVKM. Full variable domain (outside the CDR3, taken from reference TRBV28 and TRBJ2-1): DVKVTQSSRYLVKRTGEKVFLECVQDMDHENMFWYRQDPGLGLRLIYFSYDVKMKEKGDIPEGYSVSREKKERFSLILESASTNQTSMYLCASSGRTGSRNEQFFGPGTRLTVL.

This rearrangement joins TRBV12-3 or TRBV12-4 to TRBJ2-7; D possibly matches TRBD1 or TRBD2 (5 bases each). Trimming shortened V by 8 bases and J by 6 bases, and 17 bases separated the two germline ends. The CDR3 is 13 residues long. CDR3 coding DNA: TGTGCCAGCGCATTGGGACCCTCGAGCGAGCAGTACGTC. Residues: CASALGPSSEQYV.

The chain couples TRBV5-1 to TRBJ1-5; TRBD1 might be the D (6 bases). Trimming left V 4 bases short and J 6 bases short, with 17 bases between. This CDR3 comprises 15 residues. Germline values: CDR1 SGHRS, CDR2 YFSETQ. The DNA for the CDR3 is TGCGCCAGCAGCAGCGCTCCGGGACATGCTCAGCCCCAGCATTTT. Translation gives CASSSAPGHAQPQHF.

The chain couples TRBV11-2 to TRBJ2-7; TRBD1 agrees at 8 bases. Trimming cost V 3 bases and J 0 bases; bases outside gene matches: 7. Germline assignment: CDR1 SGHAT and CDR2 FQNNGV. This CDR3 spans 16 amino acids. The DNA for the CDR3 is TGTGCCAGCAGCTTCCCCCCCGGGACAGGCTCCTACGAGCAGTACGTC. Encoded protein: CASSFPPGTGSYEQYV.

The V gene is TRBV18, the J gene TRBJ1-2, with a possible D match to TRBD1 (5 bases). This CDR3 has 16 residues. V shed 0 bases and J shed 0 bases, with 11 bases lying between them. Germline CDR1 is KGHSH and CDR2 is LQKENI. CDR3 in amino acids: CASSPPGGKANYGYTF. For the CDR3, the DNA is TGTGCCAGCTCACCACCGGGGGGGAAGGCTAACTATGGCTACACCTTC.